This T cell receptor (beta chain) originates from a study of T cells of healthy individuals. The germline CDR1 and CDR2 sequences are MNHNY and SVGAGI (reference sequence). Trimming removed 4 bases from V and 5 bases from J; junction bases left unmatched: 5. There are 14 residues in the CDR3. Using its own MiXCR run on the 5' RACE reads, TCRdb lists one record per CDR3 protein. Among 95,000 to 100,000 distinct CDR3 sequences listed, approximately 15% were seen once. The clonotype comes from a human donor in good health. The chain joins TRBV6-6 to TRBJ2-5, with 9 bases aligning to TRBD1. CDR3 in amino acids: CASSSRQGVETQYF. The DNA of the CDR3 is TGTGCCAGCAGTTCGAGACAGGGGGTGGAGACCCAGTACTTC.